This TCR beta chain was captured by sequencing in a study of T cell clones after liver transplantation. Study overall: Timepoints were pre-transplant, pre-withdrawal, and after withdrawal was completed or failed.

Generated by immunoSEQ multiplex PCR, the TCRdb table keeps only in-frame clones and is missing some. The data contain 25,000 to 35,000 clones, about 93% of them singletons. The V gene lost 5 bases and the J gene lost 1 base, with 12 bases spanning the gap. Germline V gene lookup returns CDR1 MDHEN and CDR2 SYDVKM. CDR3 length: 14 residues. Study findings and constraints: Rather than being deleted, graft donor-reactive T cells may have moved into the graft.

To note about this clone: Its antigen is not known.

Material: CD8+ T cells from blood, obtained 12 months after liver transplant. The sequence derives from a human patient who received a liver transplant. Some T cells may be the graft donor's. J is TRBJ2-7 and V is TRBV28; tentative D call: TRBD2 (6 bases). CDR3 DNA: TGTGCCAGCAGTCCCCGGAGGGCGTCCTACGAGCAGTACTTC. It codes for CASSPRRASYEQYF.